Reported below is one T cell receptor beta chain. These data come from a study of T cell repertoires in cytomegalovirus infection. CDR3 size: 18 residues. Per the germline V gene, CDR1 is DFQATT and CDR2 is SNEGSKA (reference sequence). With V trimmed by 0 bases and J by 4 bases, 13 bases remained unmatched. TCRdb reprocessed the reads with MiXCR, giving one entry per CDR3 protein. The repertoire has hundreds of thousands of distinct CDR3 sequences, roughly 22% of them found once; the top ten carry about 18%. The rearrangement uses TRBV20-1 and TRBJ2-1, with TRBD2 matching 9 bases. Sequenced sample: CD8+ T cells from PBMCs. This receptor was taken from a human donor in good health (CMV status not recorded). Some clones in this sample may be carry-over from other donors' samples. As DNA, the CDR3 is TGCAGTGCTAGAGATAGGGGCGGGGGGGCCAGTTTTTACAATGAGCAGTTCTTC. Translated: CSARDRGGGASFYNEQFF.